What follows are 31 T cell receptor beta chains derived from one specimen sequenced in a study of radiotherapy plus CTLA-4 blockade in lung cancer. Sequencing used immunoSEQ multiplex PCR; TCRdb keeps in-frame clones, though not all of them. The sample includes 50,000 to 70,000 clones, 77% of them seen just once. Specimen: peripheral blood, collected from a patient treated with radiotherapy plus ipilimumab. These receptors all come from a human donor with non-small cell lung cancer who had a partial response to radiotherapy plus ipilimumab.

The chain employs TRBV9 and TRBJ2-5, with a tentative D call TRBD2 (5 bases). CDR3 size: 15 residues. The germline V gene has CDR1 SGDLS and CDR2 YYNGEE. The V end lost 0 bases, the J end lost 2 bases, and 11 bases lay between the germline ends. CDR3 in DNA: TGTGCCAGCAGCGTAGGAGGGCAGACGCAAGAGACCCAGTACTTC. Encoded protein: CASSVGGQTQETQYF.

This chain joins TRBV9 and TRBJ2-4, with a weak D call TRBD1 (6 bases). Trimming took 2 bases from V and 5 from J, leaving 11 bases between them. There are 14 residues in the CDR3. Germline CDR1 is SGDLS and CDR2 is YYNGEE. Here the CDR3 DNA reads TGTGCCAGCAGCGTCGGGACACCTGAAAACATTCAGTACTTC. Protein: CASSVGTPENIQYF.

The rearrangement uses TRBV21-1 and TRBJ1-5; TRBD1, the table's D call, was not compared with the DNA. TRBV21-1 is a listed pseudogene. The CDR3 sequence is 15 residues long. The CDR3 DNA follows: TGTGCCAGCAGACCCCGGACAGGGGGCGATCAGCCCCAGCATTTT. Translated, it gives CASRPRTGGDQPQHF.

Only one count was recorded for this clone. V and J are TRBV11-2 and TRBJ2-2, with TRBD1 matching over 9 bases. V shed 4 bases, J shed 1 base, and the junction held 10 bases outside the gene matches. This CDR3 is 18 amino acids long. The V gene's germline CDR1 is SGHAT and CDR2 FQNNGV. The CDR3 here is CASSSLTGGEMNTGELFF. In DNA form, the CDR3 reads TGTGCCAGCAGCTCCCTCACAGGGGGCGAGATGAACACCGGGGAGCTGTTTTTT.

This clone was counted ten times or more. V is TRBV27 and J is TRBJ2-7, with 11 bases matching TRBD1. Germline-derived CDR1 and CDR2 are MNHEY and SMNVEV (reference sequence). This CDR3 comprises 14 residues. Trimming at V came to 4 bases and at J to 7 bases, leaving 6 bases not matched to a gene. The CDR3 DNA follows: TGTGCCAGCAGTTCTGGGACAGGGGGTAGGGAGCAGTACTTC. Translated: CASSSGTGGREQYF.

V and J are TRBV14 and TRBJ1-1, with 7 nucleotides matching TRBD1. V gave up 4 bases and J gave up 1 base; unmatched junction bases: 0. Germline CDR1 reads SGHDN; CDR2 reads FVKESK. There are 13 residues in the CDR3. The CDR3: CASSRQGNTEAFF. The CDR3 region has the DNA TGTGCCAGCAGCCGACAGGGGAACACTGAAGCTTTCTTT. The variable domain in full, completed from reference TRBV14 and TRBJ1-1, reads EAGVTQFPSHSVIEKGQTVTLRCDPISGHDNLYWYRRVMGKEIKFLLHFVKESKQDESGMPNNRFLAERTGGTYSTLKVQPAELEDSGVYFCASSRQGNTEAFFGQGTRLTVV.

The chain joins TRBV7-8 to TRBJ2-5; 9 bases agree with TRBD2. Germline values: CDR1 SGHVS, CDR2 FQNEAQ. Losses at the gene ends were 5 bases for V and 0 bases for J; bases not matched to a gene: 13. The CDR3 consists of 18 residues. The CDR3 DNA follows: TGTGCCAGCAGCCCACAGGTGAAGTTAGCGGGGGACCAAGAGACCCAGTACTTC. Amino acids: CASSPQVKLAGDQETQYF.

V and J are TRBV7-9 and TRBJ1-3; TRBD1 matches at 9 bases. The CDR3 is 15 residues long. Trimming at V came to 4 bases and at J to 4 bases, leaving 5 bases not matched to a gene. CDR1 and CDR2 from the germline V gene are SEHNR and FQNEAQ (reference sequence). The CDR3 coding sequence is TGTGCCAGCAGCTACGGACAGGGGAGGGGAAACACCATATATTTT. Translating it yields CASSYGQGRGNTIYF.

This clone was seen more than once but under ten times. V gene TRBV9 combines with J gene TRBJ2-7; 7 bases agree with TRBD1. Germline-derived CDR1 and CDR2 are SGDLS and YYNGEE. CDR3 length equals 14 residues. Trimming removed 3 bases from V and 2 bases from J; junction bases left unmatched: 5. In DNA form, the CDR3 reads TGTGCCAGCAGCGCCACCGGGACAGCCTACGAGCAGTACTTC. It codes for CASSATGTAYEQYF.

The chain couples TRBV6-5 to TRBJ1-4; the match to TRBD1 covers 9 bases. CDR1 and CDR2 from the germline V gene are MNHEY and SVGAGI. The CDR3 is made up of 15 amino acids. V gave up 7 bases and J gave up 7 bases; unmatched junction bases: 10. The CDR3 here is CASTPRGQGFEKLFF. The CDR3 coding sequence is TGTGCCAGCACCCCAAGGGGACAGGGCTTTGAAAAACTGTTTTTT.

The gene calls are TRBV19 and TRBJ1-4; a possible D gene is TRBD1 (5 bases). Germline V gives CDR1 LNHDA, CDR2 SQIVND (reference sequence). Between the trimmed V and J ends, which lost 7 bases and 1 base, there was a span of 19 bases. This CDR3 has 17 amino acids. The CDR3: CASTPRGGHLTNEKLFF. In nucleotides, the CDR3 is TGTGCCAGTACCCCCCGTGGCGGACACTTAACTAATGAAAAACTGTTTTTT.

The chain is built from TRBV27 and TRBJ1-5, with TRBD1 matching over 7 bases. The germline V gene encodes CDR1 MNHEY and CDR2 SMNVEV (reference sequence). CDR3 size: 13 residues. V shed 9 bases, J shed 1 base, and the junction held 3 bases outside the gene matches. CDR3: CARPRGSNQPQHF. The CDR3 coding sequence is TGTGCCAGGCCCAGGGGGAGCAATCAGCCCCAGCATTTT.

This chain connects TRBV13 to TRBJ2-1, with 9 bases identical to TRBD1. Trimming removed 3 bases from V and 0 bases from J; junction bases left unmatched: 3. The CDR3 loop spans 16 amino acids. Germline CDR1 is PRHDT and CDR2 is FYEKMQ (reference sequence). CDR3 amino acids: CASSFRTGDSYNEQFF. Written as DNA, the CDR3 is TGTGCCAGCAGCTTTCGGACAGGGGACTCCTACAATGAGCAGTTCTTC.

The chain couples TRBV5-1 to TRBJ1-3; no definite D call. V lost 2 bases to trimming and J lost 4 bases, with 10 bases between them. The CDR3 consists of 14 residues. CDR1 is SGHRS, CDR2 YFSETQ, per germline. CDR3 protein: CASSLAAGGNTIYF. DNA of the CDR3: TGCGCCAGCAGCTTAGCCGCGGGCGGAAACACCATATATTTT.

This clone has a handful of counts. The chain carries TRBV11-2 and TRBJ2-3; 8 bases line up with TRBD2. The trim removed 1 base at V and 2 bases at J, leaving 2 bases unmatched. This CDR3 comprises 15 residues. CDR1 and CDR2 (germline): SGHAT, FQNNGV. CDR3 DNA sequence: TGTGCCAGCAGCTTAGCCGGGGGGGCCACAGATACGCAGTATTTT. Its translation: CASSLAGGATDTQYF.

This clone was seen just once. The rearrangement joins TRBV27 to TRBJ1-4, with 7 bases aligning to TRBD1. The trim removed 2 bases at V and 8 bases at J, leaving 5 bases unmatched. Germline V lookup: CDR1 MNHEY, CDR2 SMNVEV (reference sequence). The CDR3 has 14 residues. The CDR3 sequence is CASSLLGGEEKLFF. CDR3 sequence (DNA): TGTGCCAGCAGTTTACTAGGGGGCGAGGAAAAACTGTTTTTT.

The genes are TRBV5-1 and TRBJ1-4, with 7 bases matching TRBD1. Germline CDR1 reads SGHRS; CDR2 reads YFSETQ. This CDR3 comprises 14 residues. V was pared by 0 bases and J by 7 bases, with 3 bases of the junction left unmatched. The CDR3 coding sequence is TGCGCCAGCAGCTTGGAACAGGGGTCTGAAAAACTGTTTTTT. Amino acids: CASSLEQGSEKLFF.

This chain connects TRBV28 to TRBJ2-2; 10 bases align to TRBD1. J gave up 3 bases and V 6 bases, and 4 bases lay outside the gene matches. The CDR3 length is 15 residues. The V gene's germline CDR1 is MDHEN and CDR2 SYDVKM. DNA for the CDR3: TGTGCCAGCAGGCCGGGACAGGGGTACACCGGGGAGCTGTTTTTT. The encoded protein is CASRPGQGYTGELFF.

This clone was counted a few times. CDR3 loop: CASSLGDRTGELFF. The CDR3 coding sequence is TGTGCCAGCAGCTTGGGGGACAGAACCGGGGAGCTGTTTTTT. The chain couples TRBV5-4 to TRBJ2-2; 7 bases match TRBD1. The CDR3 loop spans 14 amino acids. The ends lost 0 bases at V and 5 bases at J; junction bases unmatched: 1. Germline CDR1 SGHNT, CDR2 YYREEE (reference sequence).

CDR3 residues: CASSLGTAGSPLHF. The CDR3 nucleotides are TGTGCCAGCAGCTTGGGGACAGCCGGGTCACCCCTCCACTTT. This sequence joins TRBV7-2 and TRBJ1-6; TRBD1 matches 7 bases. CDR3 length equals 14 residues. The ends lost 3 bases at V and 10 bases at J; junction bases unmatched: 6. Germline CDR1 reads SGHTA; CDR2 reads FQGNSA.

The chain links TRBV5-1 to TRBJ1-2; TRBD1 agrees at 10 bases. CDR1 and CDR2 (germline): SGHRS, YFSETQ. The CDR3 has 14 residues. The junction had 5 bases not matched to a gene; V was cut back by 6 bases and J by 3 bases. Written as DNA, the CDR3 is TGCGCCAGCAAACCGGGGACAGGGGACTATGGCTACACCTTC. This encodes CASKPGTGDYGYTF.

CDR3 nucleotides: TGTGCCATCAGTCAAGCGGGGGGGTTACGTGGGGGCACAGATACGCAGTATTTT. This encodes CAISQAGGLRGGTDTQYF. The chain carries TRBV10-3 and TRBJ2-3, with 10 bases matching TRBD2. Unmatched junction bases numbered 12, after V lost 5 bases and J lost 1 base. The V gene's germline CDR1 is ENHRY and CDR2 SYGVKD. The CDR3 has 18 amino acids.

This chain connects TRBV10-1 to TRBJ2-1; 10 bases align to TRBD2. Germline CDR1 is WNHNN and CDR2 is SYGVQD (reference sequence). After removal of 5 bases from V and 2 bases from J, the junction contained 9 bases not matched to a gene. This CDR3 comprises 17 residues. CDR3 in DNA: TGCGCCAGCAGTCCCTCCCTAGCGGGGGCCGCCTACAATGAGCAGTTCTTC. Its protein product is CASSPSLAGAAYNEQFF.

The chain links TRBV6-5 to TRBJ2-7; TRBD1 aligns across 12 bases. V was clipped by 5 bases and J by 5 bases; unmatched bases: 7. The CDR3 extends over 15 amino acids. Germline CDR1 is MNHEY and CDR2 is SVGAGI. The CDR3 DNA follows: TGTGCCAGCAGTCAACCGGGACAGGGGGCCCACGAGCAGTACTTC. Translation gives CASSQPGQGAHEQYF.

V usage is TRBV4-3 and J usage is TRBJ2-7; TRBD2 is a possible D gene (5 bases). The ends were cut back, 0 bases at V and 3 bases at J, with 9 bases in the middle. In germline, CDR1 is LGHNA, CDR2 YSLEER. This CDR3 contains 14 residues. The CDR3 is CASSQEASYYEQYF. Written as DNA, the CDR3 is TGCGCCAGCAGCCAAGAGGCTAGCTACTACGAGCAGTACTTC.

The chain couples TRBV2 to TRBJ2-7; 7 nucleotides agree with TRBD1. J lost 3 bases, V lost 2 bases, and 16 bases had no gene match. The CDR3 loop spans 18 amino acids. Germline lookup yields CDR1 SNHLY and CDR2 FYNNEI. The CDR3 spells CASSESQPGQVFRYEQYF. The CDR3 DNA reads TGTGCCAGCAGTGAATCCCAACCAGGACAGGTATTCCGCTACGAGCAGTACTTC.

J is TRBJ2-2 and V is TRBV5-1; D not certain. The CDR3 sequence is 13 residues long. Germline V gives CDR1 SGHRS, CDR2 YFSETQ. Trimming took 7 bases from V and 8 from J, leaving 15 bases between them. This CDR3 is CASRPVAAGELFF. The CDR3 region has the DNA TGCGCCAGCCGTCCAGTGGCGGCGGGGGAGCTGTTTTTT.

The sample holds many counts of this clone. The chain employs TRBV12-5 and TRBJ2-1; TRBD2 aligns across 10 bases. CDR3 length equals 16 residues. The trim removed 0 bases at V and 11 bases at J, leaving 10 bases unmatched. In germline, CDR1 is LGHNT, CDR2 FRNRAP. The CDR3 DNA reads as TGTGCTAGTGGTTTGGTACAGGCTAGCGGGGGCGGGAAGCAGTTCTTC. Protein product: CASGLVQASGGGKQFF.

V usage is TRBV5-8 and J usage is TRBJ1-5; the D gene is possibly TRBD1 (5 bases). The ends were cut back, 0 bases at V and 0 bases at J, with 7 bases in the middle. Germline loops: CDR1 SGHTS, CDR2 YDEGEE. The CDR3 runs to 15 residues. The CDR3: CASSLEGHSNQPQHF. CDR3 in DNA: TGTGCCAGCAGCTTGGAGGGGCATAGCAATCAGCCCCAGCATTTT.

The genes are TRBV5-4 and TRBJ2-1; 9 bases line up with TRBD1. This CDR3 has 14 residues. CDR1 and CDR2 from the germline V gene are SGHNT and YYREEE (reference sequence). Losses at the gene ends were 3 bases for V and 4 bases for J; bases not matched to a gene: 2. In nucleotides, the CDR3 is TGTGCCAGCAGCTGGGACAGGGCTTACAATGAGCAGTTCTTC. Translating gives CASSWDRAYNEQFF.

J is TRBJ1-2 and V is TRBV21-1. TRBV21-1 is flagged as a pseudogene. The CDR3 runs to 16 residues. The CDR3 loop is CASSKAVEGLDYGYTF. DNA of the CDR3: TGTGCCAGCAGCAAAGCTGTTGAGGGCTTGGACTATGGCTACACCTTC.